This T cell receptor beta chain was identified during a study of Ad26.COV2.S vaccination and SARS-CoV-2 variants. Study-wide background: Donor allocation was to the COV1001 Ad26.COV2.S trial arm.

Data came from immunoSEQ multiplex PCR; TCRdb stores just in-frame clones and leaves some out. In the table there are 300,000 to 400,000 clones, 70% to 90% of which are singletons. A word on this clone: What it recognizes is unknown.

Treatment of the sample: about 20 received Ad26.COV2.S at low or high dose, single or two shots; 5 received placebo; per-sample allocation not given. Repertoires come from day 63 after the first vaccine or placebo injection. Whole-study results and caveats: Measures of TCR breadth and depth may have fallen short of total T cell responses. CD8+ and CD4+ T cells specific for spike reportedly responded with substantial breadth after vaccination.

The material was peripheral blood, obtained in a trial of Ad26.COV2.S vaccine versus placebo. The receptor's source is a person aged 18-65 years who received the Ad26.COV2.S COVID-19 vaccine or a placebo.

CDR3 loop: CASSPRSGGLGQETQYF. Here the CDR3 DNA reads TGTGCCAGCAGCCCAAGGTCTGGAGGACTGGGCCAAGAGACCCAGTACTTC. The gene calls are TRBV13 and TRBJ2-5; a possible D gene is TRBD2 (5 bases). Trimming shortened V by 5 bases and J by 1 base, and 20 bases separated the two germline ends. Germline V gene sequence: CDR1 PRHDT, CDR2 FYEKMQ (reference sequence). There are 17 residues in the CDR3.